The subject of this entry is one T cell receptor (beta chain). Its cognate antigen is unknown. Primers included in the PCR were 60 Vbeta and 13 Jbeta primers. Assay used: immunoSEQ multiplex PCR; TCRdb lists only in-frame clones, some missing. This table holds under 200,000 clones, 79% found once. These data originate in a study of cytomegalovirus exposure and HLA in healthy donors. On the study more broadly: As an earlier analysis found, about 179 million T cells yielded about 120 million unique TCR beta sequences.

Broader study findings: Productive rates of about 90% or about 30% were seen for most TCR beta V segments in an earlier analysis.

Germline CDR1 reads MNHNY; CDR2 reads SVGAGI (reference sequence). This CDR3 contains 16 residues. The V end lost 5 bases, the J end lost 1 base, and 17 bases lay between the germline ends. The specimen sequenced was PBMCs. The source is a woman in her forties or fifties in good health and CMV-seronegative. The rearrangement joins TRBV6-6 to TRBJ1-1; no clear D. This CDR3 is CASSREVVSSNTEAFF. The CDR3 DNA reads as TGTGCCAGCAGTCGGGAGGTGGTGTCCTCGAACACTGAAGCTTTCTTT.